This is a list of T cell receptor beta chains from one sample in a study of cytomegalovirus exposure and HLA in healthy donors. Clones were sequenced by immunoSEQ multiplex PCR, and TCRdb holds only the in-frame ones, with some missing. The profile shows tens of thousands of clones, around 85% of them singletons. The sample was PBMCs. The receptor source for this set is a woman aged 45-59 years in good health and CMV-seronegative. Each CDR3 is given with its conserved first and last residue. D genes are given only for firm matches. The listing skips clone size in some rows; elsewhere it reads once, few, many or a size class.

V gene	D gene	J gene	clone size	CDR3 protein	CDR3 DNA
TRBV19	-	TRBJ1-2	-	CASSILLGTGGGYTF	TGTGCCAGTAGTATATTGCTGGGGACGGGAGGCGGCTACACCTTC
TRBV4-2	TRBD2	TRBJ2-7	-	CASSQTPGTSGRAHEQYF	TGTGCCAGCAGCCAAACCCCCGGGACTAGCGGGAGGGCACACGAGCAGTACTTC
TRBV2	TRBD1	TRBJ1-2	-	CASNRDRADYGYTF	TGTGCCAGCAATAGGGACAGGGCGGACTATGGCTACACCTTC
TRBV19	TRBD1	TRBJ2-5	-	CASSSDRRKETQYF	TGTGCCAGTAGTTCGGACAGGAGAAAAGAGACCCAGTACTTC
TRBV4-3	TRBD1	TRBJ2-2	-	CASSLPTYGTGNTGELFF	TGCGCCAGCAGCCTCCCCACCTACGGGACAGGGAACACCGGGGAGCTGTTTTTT
TRBV27	TRBD2	TRBJ2-7	-	CASSLSLAGPYEQYF	TGTGCCAGCAGTTTATCGTTAGCGGGACCCTACGAGCAGTACTTC
TRBV4-1	TRBD1	TRBJ1-1	-	CASSHWDSQNGEAFF	TGCGCCAGCAGCCATTGGGACAGTCAAAATGGTGAAGCTTTCTTT
TRBV18	TRBD1	TRBJ1-1	-	CASSPNPTGGRGEAFF	TGTGCCAGCTCACCTAACCCGACAGGGGGCAGGGGTGAAGCTTTCTTT
TRBV6-4	TRBD1	TRBJ2-3	few	CASSDTGGADTQYF	TGTGCCAGCAGTGATACAGGGGGCGCAGATACGCAGTATTTT
TRBV11-3	-	TRBJ2-1	-	CASSPPALGLNEQFF	TGTGCCAGCAGCCCACCCGCCCTCGGACTCAATGAGCAGTTCTTC
TRBV14	-	TRBJ2-5	-	CASSQPQVRETQYF	TGTGCCAGCAGCCAACCCCAGGTAAGAGAAACCCAGTACTTC
TRBV7-6	-	TRBJ2-5	-	CASSSLQQETQYF	TGTGCCAGCAGCTCCCTCCAGCAAGAGACCCAGTACTTC
TRBV6-1	-	TRBJ1-4	few	CASSEAEIHLATNEKLFF	TGTGCCAGCAGTGAAGCCGAGATCCACCTCGCAACTAATGAAAAACTGTTTTTT
TRBV19	-	TRBJ1-1	-	CASSINRGSSEAFF	TGTGCCAGTAGTATCAATCGGGGATCCTCTGAAGCTTTCTTT
TRBV5-1	TRBD1	TRBJ2-2	-	CASSADKQGFGELFF	TGCGCCAGCAGCGCGGATAAACAGGGGTTCGGGGAGCTGTTTTTT
TRBV28	-	TRBJ1-2	-	CASSFAGLYGYTF	TGTGCCAGCAGTTTCGCAGGACTCTATGGCTACACCTTC
TRBV27	TRBD2	TRBJ2-7	-	CASSLKTSGKTYEQYF	TGTGCCAGCAGTTTGAAGACTAGCGGGAAAACCTACGAGCAGTACTTC
TRBV6-1	-	TRBJ1-1	-	CASSEAPGVMNTEAFF	TGTGCCAGCAGTGAAGCCCCAGGGGTGATGAACACTGAAGCTTTCTTT
TRBV5-8	-	TRBJ1-2	-	CASSLSGGGGYTF	TGTGCCAGCAGCTTGTCGGGGGGCGGTGGCTACACCTTC
TRBV30	-	TRBJ1-5	-	CAWRQGTLVDQPQHF	TGTGCCTGGAGGCAGGGGACCCTGGTTGATCAGCCCCAGCATTTT
TRBV5-1	-	TRBJ1-4	-	CASSFGGFLFF	TGCGCCAGCAGCTTTGGAGGCTTTCTGTTTTTT
TRBV5-6	TRBD2	TRBJ2-7	-	CASSLGGTITYYEQYF	TGTGCCAGCAGCTTGGGTGGGACTATCACTTACTACGAGCAGTACTTC
TRBV6-1	-	TRBJ1-1	-	CASSETAQNEAFF	TGTGCCAGCAGTGAGACAGCGCAGAATGAAGCTTTCTTT
TRBV7-2	-	TRBJ2-1	-	CASSFVTNEQFF	TGTGCCAGCAGCTTCGTTACAAATGAGCAGTTCTTC
TRBV5-6	TRBD2	TRBJ2-1	-	CASQVVEQGLAPYNEQFF	TGTGCCAGCCAGGTGGTGGAACAGGGACTAGCGCCGTACAATGAGCAGTTCTTC
TRBV5-1	TRBD2	TRBJ2-5	-	CASSLGGGAVETQYF	TGCGCCAGCAGCTTGGGCGGGGGGGCCGTGGAGACCCAGTACTTC
TRBV5-1	-	TRBJ2-3	-	CASSLVGRGTDTQYF	TGCGCCAGCAGCTTGGTGGGCAGGGGAACAGATACGCAGTATTTT
TRBV5-4	TRBD2	TRBJ2-7	-	CASSLPLAGGHEQYF	TGTGCCAGCAGCTTGCCACTAGCGGGAGGACACGAGCAGTACTTC
TRBV6-5	TRBD2	TRBJ2-5	-	CASSYGASGKGETQYF	TGTGCCAGCAGTTACGGAGCTAGCGGCAAGGGGGAGACCCAGTACTTC
TRBV6-5	-	TRBJ1-1	-	CASSYSGSYTEAFF	TGTGCCAGCAGTTACTCGGGCAGCTACACTGAAGCTTTCTTT
TRBV6-5	-	TRBJ2-4	-	CASSAPGGLDIQYF	TGTGCCAGCAGCGCCCCGGGGGGCCTAGACATTCAGTACTTC
TRBV7-7	-	TRBJ2-5	-	CASSTYPGQETQYF	TGTGCTAGCTCCACCTACCCAGGCCAAGAGACCCAGTACTTC
TRBV25-1	-	TRBJ1-5	-	CASSESGQYQPQHF	TGTGCCAGCAGTGAATCTGGGCAATACCAGCCCCAGCATTTT
TRBV5-1	-	TRBJ2-5	-	CASSLSRWETQYF	TGCGCCAGCAGCTTGTCTAGGTGGGAGACCCAGTACTTC
TRBV7-9	-	TRBJ2-3	few	CASIIQGSSTDTQYF	TGTGCCAGCATTATACAGGGTTCTAGCACAGATACGCAGTATTTT
TRBV19	TRBD1	TRBJ1-5	-	CASSGTGGLSNQPQHF	TGTGCCAGTAGTGGGACAGGGGGTTTAAGCAATCAGCCCCAGCATTTT
TRBV4-1	-	TRBJ2-7	-	CASSQDGGRPYEQYF	TGCGCCAGCAGCCAAGATGGAGGCAGGCCCTACGAGCAGTACTTC
TRBV28	TRBD1	TRBJ1-5	-	CASSQRQGRQPQHF	TGTGCCAGCAGTCAACGACAGGGTAGACAGCCCCAGCATTTT
TRBV25-1	-	TRBJ2-2	once	CASSETGLDTGELFF	TGTGCCAGCAGTGAAACGGGGTTGGACACCGGGGAGCTGTTTTTT
TRBV7-9	-	TRBJ2-3	-	CASSSSERVRDTQYF	TGTGCCAGCAGCTCCTCGGAGCGGGTAAGGGATACGCAGTATTTT
TRBV5-4	TRBD2	TRBJ2-1	-	CASSLGTSSYNEQFF	TGTGCCAGCAGCTTGGGGACTAGCTCCTACAATGAGCAGTTCTTC
TRBV6-5	TRBD1	TRBJ1-2	-	CASTQDRRANYGYTF	TGTGCCAGCACCCAGGACAGGCGCGCTAACTATGGCTACACCTTC
TRBV9	TRBD1	TRBJ1-5	-	CASSRQGGNQPQHF	TGTGCCAGCAGCCGACAGGGAGGCAATCAGCCCCAGCATTTT
TRBV5-1	TRBD1	TRBJ1-1	-	CASSLGQGAVGNTEAFF	TGCGCCAGCAGCTTGGGACAGGGGGCTGTGGGGAACACTGAAGCTTTCTTT
TRBV5-5	-	TRBJ1-1	-	CASSITSQGGAFF	TGTGCCAGCAGCATAACTTCACAGGGTGGAGCTTTCTTT
TRBV7-2	-	TRBJ2-1	-	CASTRSAYNEQFF	TGTGCCAGCACCCGATCGGCCTACAATGAGCAGTTCTTC
TRBV19	-	TRBJ1-4	-	CASSIRESEKLFF	TGTGCCAGTAGTATACGCGAAAGTGAAAAACTGTTTTTT
TRBV7-9	-	TRBJ1-3	-	CASSLVSLYSGNTIYF	TGTGCCAGCAGCTTAGTGAGCCTCTACTCTGGAAACACCATATATTTT
TRBV19	-	TRBJ2-1	-	CASSIGLSSYNEQFF	TGTGCCAGTAGTATTGGGCTGAGCTCCTACAATGAGCAGTTCTTC
TRBV10-2	TRBD2	TRBJ2-1	-	CASSSGLAAYNEQFF	TGCGCCAGCAGCTCGGGACTAGCGGCCTACAATGAGCAGTTCTTC
TRBV7-2	-	TRBJ1-2	-	CASSLGTLYGYTF	TGTGCCAGCAGCTTAGGGACTTTATATGGCTACACCTTC
TRBV7-2	TRBD1	TRBJ2-2	-	CASSYRDRGTTGELFF	TGTGCCAGCAGCTACCGGGACAGGGGAACCACCGGGGAGCTGTTTTTT
TRBV28	TRBD1	TRBJ2-3	-	CASSLGQGPTDTQYF	TGTGCCAGCAGTTTAGGACAGGGGCCCACAGATACGCAGTATTTT